The 18 T cell receptor beta chains in this list originate from one sample, sequenced in a study of blood T cell repertoires in COVID-19. TCRdb's table, derived via immunoSEQ multiplex PCR, lists solely in-frame clones and lacks some. Among roughly 60,000 clones listed, about 92% were seen once. Sequenced sample: peripheral blood. The receptors derive from a man aged 50 to 60 with active COVID-19.

The J gene is TRBJ2-5, the V gene TRBV4-1; 7 nucleotides line up with TRBD1. Per germline, CDR1 MGHRA and CDR2 YSYEKL. The length of the CDR3 is 15 residues. The V segment lost 6 bases and the J segment 4 bases; nucleotides outside the gene matches: 11. CDR3 nucleotide sequence: TGCGCCAGCAGTTATACCGGGACAGTCACAGAGACCCAGTACTTC. As protein: CASSYTGTVTETQYF.

The V and J genes are TRBV19 and TRBJ1-3; tentatively, D is TRBD1 (5 bases). This CDR3 is 15 amino acids long. Between the trimmed V and J ends, which lost 6 bases and 0 bases, there was a span of 12 bases. Germline V gene sequence: CDR1 LNHDA, CDR2 SQIVND (reference sequence). This chain's CDR3 is CASRQTGFSGNTIYF. The CDR3 DNA is TGTGCCAGTAGGCAAACAGGCTTCTCTGGAAACACCATATATTTT.

The rearrangement uses TRBV19 and TRBJ2-5; D uncertain. Germline V lookup: CDR1 LNHDA, CDR2 SQIVND (reference sequence). The CDR3 runs to 13 residues. V was cut by 1 base and J by 1 base, with 4 bases left in between. The CDR3 loop is CASSIVGQETQYF. The CDR3 nucleotides are TGTGCCAGTAGTATAGTCGGCCAAGAGACCCAGTACTTC.

The V gene is TRBV9, the J gene TRBJ1-1, with TRBD1 as a possible D gene (5 bases). The CDR3 has 14 residues. V was cut by 1 base and J by 5 bases, with 12 bases left in between. Germline V gene data show CDR1 as SGDLS and CDR2 as YYNGEE. The CDR3 nucleotides are TGTGCCAGCAGCGTAAAAGGGAGGGGAACTGAAGCTTTCTTT. It encodes CASSVKGRGTEAFF. The full variable domain, in which reference TRBV9 and TRBJ1-1 provide the parts outside the CDR3, is DSGVTQTPKHLITATGQRVTLRCSPRSGDLSVYWYQQSLDQGLQFLIQYYNGEERAKGNILERFSAQQFPDLHSELNLSSLELGDSALYFCASSVKGRGTEAFFGQGTRLTVV.

The rearrangement joins TRBV27 to TRBJ2-1; no definite D call. Looked up from germline, CDR1 is MNHEY and CDR2 is SMNVEV (reference sequence). CDR3 length: 15 amino acids. Trimming pared 2 bases from V and 0 bases from J, leaving 8 bases between. In DNA form, the CDR3 reads TGTGCCAGCAGTTTACAACAGAGCTCCTACAATGAGCAGTTCTTC. Translation: CASSLQQSSYNEQFF.

The gene calls are TRBV18 and TRBJ2-3; D is unclear. V shed 6 bases and J shed 6 bases, with 13 bases lying between them. Germline V gives CDR1 KGHSH, CDR2 LQKENI. This CDR3 is built from 13 residues. This chain's CDR3 is CASSQTRLDTQYF. The CDR3 bases are TGTGCCAGCTCCCAAACACGCTTGGATACGCAGTATTTT.

The chain employs TRBV5-1 and TRBJ1-4; 7 bases map to TRBD1. CDR3 length: 14 residues. The J segment lost 5 bases and the V segment lost 0 bases, leaving 1 base of the junction unmatched. CDR1 is SGHRS, CDR2 YFSETQ, per germline. The CDR3 region is CASSLGTGNEKLFF. The CDR3 DNA reads TGCGCCAGCAGCTTGGGGACAGGAAATGAAAAACTGTTTTTT.

The chain employs TRBV5-1 and TRBJ2-7, with D possibly being TRBD1 (5 bases). Trimming pared 3 bases from V and 6 bases from J, leaving 10 bases between. Germline V gene lookup returns CDR1 SGHRS and CDR2 YFSETQ. This CDR3 is 12 amino acids long. CDR3 sequence reads: CASSYDSFEQYF. The CDR3 DNA sequence: TGCGCCAGCAGCTATGACAGCTTCGAGCAGTACTTC. The full variable domain, rest sourced from reference TRBV5-1 and TRBJ2-7, is KAGVTQTPRYLIKTRGQQVTLSCSPISGHRSVSWYQQTPGQGLQFLFEYFSETQRNKGNFPGRFSGRQFSNSRSEMNVSTLELGDSALYLCASSYDSFEQYFGPGTRLTVT.

The genes are TRBV2 and TRBJ1-5, with D possibly TRBD1 on 6 matching bases. The germline V gene has CDR1 SNHLY and CDR2 FYNNEI. There are 14 residues in the CDR3. With 8 bases removed from V and 4 bases from J, the gap between germline ends came to 15 bases. The CDR3 coding sequence is TGTGCCAGCTCGCAGGGGCTTGGAAATCAGCCCCAGCATTTT. Protein sequence: CASSQGLGNQPQHF.

This sequence joins TRBV3-1 (or the pseudogene TRBV3-2) and TRBJ2-1; perhaps TRBD1 as D (5 bases). Germline V gene sequence: CDR1 LGHDT, CDR2 YNNKEL (reference sequence). The V end was cut by 1 base, the J end by 4 bases, with 8 bases between. This CDR3 region has 14 residues. The CDR3 sequence is CASSQGQGYNEQFF. CDR3 DNA sequence: TGTGCCAGCAGCCAAGGGCAGGGTTACAATGAGCAGTTCTTC.

This rearrangement joins TRBV5-1 to TRBJ1-5; 9 positions match TRBD1. This CDR3 is built from 15 residues. Germline loops: CDR1 SGHRS, CDR2 YFSETQ. V lost 0 bases and J lost 6; bases outside the gene matches: 4. The CDR3 nucleotides read TGCGCCAGCAGCTTGGAAGGGACAGGGATTCAGCCCCAGCATTTT. It encodes CASSLEGTGIQPQHF.

V usage is TRBV7-8 and J usage is TRBJ2-7, with D possibly TRBD2 on 5 matching bases. CDR1 is SGHVS, CDR2 FQNEAQ, per germline. Deletions cut 8 bases from V and 2 bases from J, with 16 bases between. This CDR3 region has 14 residues. The CDR3 reads CASPPGVAAYEQYF. Here the CDR3 DNA reads TGTGCCAGCCCCCCCGGGGTTGCAGCCTACGAGCAGTACTTC.

J is TRBJ2-1 and V is TRBV6-4, with a weak D call TRBD2 (6 bases). Germline V gene data show CDR1 as MRHNA and CDR2 as SNTAGT. V lost 5 bases, J lost 4 bases, and 21 bases lay in between. The CDR3 length is 17 residues. CDR3: CASSPIGSGFGYNEQFF. In DNA form, the CDR3 reads TGTGCCAGCAGTCCCATAGGCAGCGGGTTCGGGTACAATGAGCAGTTCTTC.

This clone has a single count. The V call is TRBV14, the J call TRBJ2-1, with 10 bases aligning to TRBD2. V lost 4 bases, J lost 2 bases, and 2 bases stayed unmatched. Germline loops: CDR1 SGHDN, CDR2 FVKESK. The length of the CDR3 is 15 residues. CDR3 in DNA: TGTGCCAGCAGCCGCCTAGCGGGGGCCTACAATGAGCAGTTCTTC. It yields the protein CASSRLAGAYNEQFF.

CDR3 loop: CATTRAGGSYNEQFF. The CDR3 bases are TGTGCCACCACACGGGCGGGGGGCTCCTACAATGAGCAGTTCTTC. The V call is TRBV7-2, the J call TRBJ2-1, with 8 bases aligning to TRBD2. V shed 10 bases, J shed 0 bases, and the junction held 8 bases outside the gene matches. Germline CDR1 reads SGHTA; CDR2 reads FQGNSA. The CDR3 runs 15 residues.

The chain uses TRBV7-7 and TRBJ2-5; TRBD1 matches 7 bases. V lost 5 bases, J lost 0 bases, and 3 bases stayed unmatched. CDR3 size: 14 residues. CDR1 is SSHAT and CDR2 is FNYEAQ in the germline V gene (reference sequence). The CDR3 bases are TGTGCCAGCAGCCCGGACAGGTACCAAGAGACCCAGTACTTC. Its translation: CASSPDRYQETQYF.

The rearrangement links TRBV7-2 to TRBJ1-2; D is unresolved. The germline V gene has CDR1 SGHTA and CDR2 FQGNSA. Deletions cut 6 bases from V and 0 bases from J, with 11 bases between. This CDR3 comprises 14 residues. The CDR3 region is CASSRESTNYGYTF. The CDR3 coding sequence is TGTGCCAGCAGTAGGGAGTCTACTAACTATGGCTACACCTTC. The entire variable domain, with the rest obtained from reference TRBV7-2 and TRBJ1-2, is as follows: GAGVSQSPSNKVTEKGKDVELRCDPISGHTALYWYRQSLGQGLEFLIYFQGNSAPDKSGLPSDRFSAERTGGSVSTLTIQRTQQEDSAVYLCASSRESTNYGYTFGSGTRLTVV.

The gene calls are TRBV5-1 and TRBJ2-3; unclear D gene. Trimming cost V 1 base and J 6 bases, with 6 bases left between them. The germline V gene has CDR1 SGHRS and CDR2 YFSETQ. The CDR3 spans 12 residues. In DNA form, the CDR3 reads TGCGCCAGCAGCTTGAATCGGGATACGCAGTATTTT. This gives the protein CASSLNRDTQYF.